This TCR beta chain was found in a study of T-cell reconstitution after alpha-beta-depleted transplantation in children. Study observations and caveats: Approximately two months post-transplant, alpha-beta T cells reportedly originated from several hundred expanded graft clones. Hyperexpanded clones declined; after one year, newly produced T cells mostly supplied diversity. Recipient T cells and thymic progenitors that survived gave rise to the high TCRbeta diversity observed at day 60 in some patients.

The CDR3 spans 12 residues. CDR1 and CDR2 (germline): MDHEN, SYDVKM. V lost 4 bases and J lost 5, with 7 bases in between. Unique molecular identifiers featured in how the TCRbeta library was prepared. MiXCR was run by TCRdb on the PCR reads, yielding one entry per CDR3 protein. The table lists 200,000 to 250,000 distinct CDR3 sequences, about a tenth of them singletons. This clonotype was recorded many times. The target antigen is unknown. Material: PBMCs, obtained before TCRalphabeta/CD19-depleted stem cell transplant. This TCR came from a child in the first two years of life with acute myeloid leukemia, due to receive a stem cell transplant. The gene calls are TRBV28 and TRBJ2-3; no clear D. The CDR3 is CASSSTRDTQYF. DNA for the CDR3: TGTGCCAGCAGTTCAACACGAGATACGCAGTATTTT.